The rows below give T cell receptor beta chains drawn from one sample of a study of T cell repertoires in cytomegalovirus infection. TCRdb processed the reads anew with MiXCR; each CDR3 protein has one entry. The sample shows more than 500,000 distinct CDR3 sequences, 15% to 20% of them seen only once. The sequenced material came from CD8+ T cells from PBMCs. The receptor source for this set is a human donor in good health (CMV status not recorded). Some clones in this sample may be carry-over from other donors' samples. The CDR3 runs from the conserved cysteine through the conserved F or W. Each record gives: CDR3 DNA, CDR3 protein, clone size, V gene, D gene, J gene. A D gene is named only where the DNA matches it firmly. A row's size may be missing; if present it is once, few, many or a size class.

TGTGCCAACTCGGACAGGGCGGGTCAGCCCCAGCATTTT CANSDRAGQPQHF few TRBV6-6 TRBD1 TRBJ1-5
TGTGCCAGCAGCTCCCCTGAAGGGAGTATCACTGAAGCTTTCTTT CASSSPEGSITEAFF - TRBV7-9 - TRBJ1-1
TGTGCCAGCAGCTCCCCGACTAGCGGGGAGTACGAGCAGTACTTC CASSSPTSGEYEQYF many TRBV7-9 TRBD2 TRBJ2-7
TGCGCCAGCAGCCAAGCCCGGGACAGCTCCTACGAGCAGTACTTC CASSQARDSSYEQYF many TRBV4-1 TRBD1 TRBJ2-7
TGTGCCAGCAGTAACCTCTTTGGGGCGGGCGGTACAGATACGCAGTATTTT CASSNLFGAGGTDTQYF many TRBV27 - TRBJ2-3
TGTGCCAGTAGTATGGACAGGGGGTTGAACACTGAAGCTTTCTTT CASSMDRGLNTEAFF few TRBV19 TRBD1 TRBJ1-1
TGTGCCAGCAGCTTATCGAGGGGGCCCAACACCGGGGAGCTGTTTTTT CASSLSRGPNTGELFF - TRBV7-6 TRBD1 TRBJ2-2
TGTGCCAGCAGTTTTATCAGGGGGGGGAGCAATCAGCCCCAGCATTTT CASSFIRGGSNQPQHF many TRBV28 TRBD1 TRBJ1-5
TGTGCCAGCAGGCCTACGCTCCTAGCGGGAGATGGCGAGCAGTACTTC CASRPTLLAGDGEQYF few TRBV2 TRBD2 TRBJ2-7
TGTGCCAGCACCGAGGGGGGGGGGTTAGCTCAGCCCCAGCATTTT CASTEGGGLAQPQHF many TRBV7-8 - TRBJ1-5
TGTGCCAGCAGCCAAGGTCCAGTGATGAACACTGAAGCTTTCTTT CASSQGPVMNTEAFF - TRBV3-1 - TRBJ1-1
TGTGCCAGCAGTAACTCAGTGATCTCTGGGGCCAACGTCCTGACTTTC CASSNSVISGANVLTF many TRBV12-3/TRBV12-4 - TRBJ2-6
TGTGCCAGCAGTTTATGGGGAGTTATGGCCGGGGAGCTGTTTTTT CASSLWGVMAGELFF many TRBV12-3/TRBV12-4 - TRBJ2-2
TGTGCCAGCCTCAGGGGGCAAGCAACTAATGAAAAACTGTTTTTT CASLRGQATNEKLFF - TRBV28 TRBD1 TRBJ1-4
TGTGCCAGCAGCGTAGGTCAGGGTGCCGAGCAGTACTTC CASSVGQGAEQYF - TRBV9 - TRBJ2-7
TGTGCCAGCACCAAACTGGGCAATCAGCCCCAGCATTTT CASTKLGNQPQHF few TRBV28 - TRBJ1-5
TGTGCCAGTAGCCAAGTGCTATCCCGGTCAGCAACTAATGAAAAACTGTTTTTT CASSQVLSRSATNEKLFF many TRBV19 - TRBJ1-4
TGTGCCAGCAGCTCACCGACAGGTCGGGCATACGAGCAGTACTTC CASSSPTGRAYEQYF few TRBV7-9 - TRBJ2-7
TGCGCCAGCAGCGGAGCAAACTCGCAGTATTTT CASSGANSQYF - TRBV4-1 - TRBJ2-3
TGTGCCAGCAGCTTACCGACAGGCCGAAGCTCCTACGAGCAGTACTTC CASSLPTGRSSYEQYF many TRBV7-2 - TRBJ2-7
TGTGCCAGCAGCTTACTACAGGGTTTCACCGGGGAGCTGTTTTTT CASSLLQGFTGELFF many TRBV7-8 - TRBJ2-2
TGTGCCAGCAGCTCCTATCATCCGACAGGGGGAGAGACCCAGTACTTC CASSSYHPTGGETQYF many TRBV7-9 TRBD1 TRBJ2-5
TGTGCCAGCAGACCTACCGGGGGCACCGGGGAGCTGTTTTTT CASRPTGGTGELFF - TRBV7-9 - TRBJ2-2
TGTGCCAGCAGGTTGGGGGTGAGCTCCTACAATGAGCAGTTCTTC CASRLGVSSYNEQFF many TRBV7-3 - TRBJ2-1
TGTGCCAGCAGTGAAGGTGGGTTTTGGGGATCCTACAATGAGCAGTTCTTC CASSEGGFWGSYNEQFF once TRBV25-1 - TRBJ2-1
TGTGCCAGCAGGCCACCCGGGACTAGTTTGGGCACAGATACGCAGTATTTT CASRPPGTSLGTDTQYF - TRBV7-6 TRBD2 TRBJ2-3
TGTGCCAGCAGTTCCACCAGACAGGGGGCCAATTACAATGAGCAGTTCTTC CASSSTRQGANYNEQFF many TRBV28 TRBD1 TRBJ2-1
TGCAGTGCTAGAGAAGGAGCAGCTAATGAAAAACTGTTTTTT CSAREGAANEKLFF few TRBV20-1 - TRBJ1-4
TGTGCCAGCAGCCAAGATATTCGGAGCCATCAGCCCCAGCATTTT CASSQDIRSHQPQHF once TRBV4-1 - TRBJ1-5
TGTGCCAGCAGCTTCCTAGCGGGAGAGGAAAATGAGCAGTTCTTC CASSFLAGEENEQFF many TRBV5-4 TRBD2 TRBJ2-1
TGTGCCAGCAGCTTAGACGCCCTCCCGGGGACTGAAGCTTTCTTT CASSLDALPGTEAFF few TRBV7-7 - TRBJ1-1
TGTGCCAGCAATCAGATCGTGGGAATGAGTGGCTACACCTTC CASNQIVGMSGYTF many TRBV28 - TRBJ1-2
TGCAGTGCTAGAGGACAGCAGGGGACAGACTCACCCCTCCACTTT CSARGQQGTDSPLHF - TRBV20-1 TRBD1 TRBJ1-6
TGTGCCAGCAGCCCCGGGGGGTCAGACAATGAAGCTTTCTTT CASSPGGSDNEAFF few TRBV27 - TRBJ1-1
TGCAGTGGGGGCTCTCCGAACACCGGGGAGCTGTTTTTT CSGGSPNTGELFF - TRBV20-1 - TRBJ2-2
TGTGCCAGCAGCCGACAGTTTAATCAGCCCCAGCATTTT CASSRQFNQPQHF few TRBV11-2 - TRBJ1-5
TGTGCCAGCAGCTTAGACGGGGGGACTAACTATGGCTACACCTTC CASSLDGGTNYGYTF many TRBV7-3 - TRBJ1-2
TGTGCCAGCACTAGCGTCTACAATGAGCAGTTCTTC CASTSVYNEQFF - TRBV2 - TRBJ2-1
TGTGCCAGCAGCCTGACAGGGGAGGACAATGAGCAGTTCTTC CASSLTGEDNEQFF few TRBV4-2 TRBD1 TRBJ2-1
TGTGCCACCCCCGGGGGGAGAACTAACACAGATACGCAGTATTTT CATPGGRTNTDTQYF few TRBV2 TRBD2 TRBJ2-3
TGTGCCAGCAGCTTAGGTTCGGGTTTTAACAATTCACCCCTCCACTTT CASSLGSGFNNSPLHF many TRBV7-2 - TRBJ1-6
TGTGCCAGTAGTGTCCTTCCGCTGGCGAACTACAATGAGCAGTTCTTC CASSVLPLANYNEQFF few TRBV19 - TRBJ2-1
TGCGCCAGCAGCCAAGATCAGTGGGAGCAGTTCTTC CASSQDQWEQFF - TRBV4-1 - TRBJ2-1
TGTGCCAGCAGTCCCGGGACAGTGATGAACACTGAAGCTTTCTTT CASSPGTVMNTEAFF - TRBV27 TRBD1 TRBJ1-1
TGCAGTATCCGTTCGGACTACCGGCAGGGAGATACGCAGTATTTT CSIRSDYRQGDTQYF - TRBV20-1 - TRBJ2-3
TGTGCCAGCAGCTTGCTGGACCTTAACAATGAGCAGTTCTTC CASSLLDLNNEQFF few TRBV11-2 - TRBJ2-1
TGTGCCAGCAGCGAGGGACAGGGAATTAACTATGGCTACACCTTC CASSEGQGINYGYTF - TRBV9 TRBD1 TRBJ1-2
TGTGCCAGCAGCGCTAGCGGGGGGGCTCAGACCCAGTACTTC CASSASGGAQTQYF - TRBV25-1 TRBD2 TRBJ2-5
TGTGCCAGCAGTTTACGGCGGGAGACCCAACCACGTGATACGCAGTATTTT CASSLRRETQPRDTQYF few TRBV28 TRBD2 TRBJ2-3
TGTGCCAGCAGTTTTAGAGCGGGGGGGGGGAGAACTGGGGCCAACGTCCTGACTTTC CASSFRAGGGRTGANVLTF many TRBV28 TRBD2 TRBJ2-6
TGTGCCAGCAGCCCCCCAGGGTACTCCTACGAGCAGTACTTC CASSPPGYSYEQYF many TRBV11-2 - TRBJ2-7
TGTGCCAGCAGTTTATCCGCCAGGGTGAAGGAAAAACTGTTTTTT CASSLSARVKEKLFF - TRBV12-3/TRBV12-4 - TRBJ1-4
TGCGCCAGCAGACCCGGGACCGGCCCTGTCCCCCTCCACTTT CASRPGTGPVPLHF - TRBV4-1 - TRBJ1-6
TGTGCCACCAGTGACAGGGGACAGGGCGGCGGGGAGCTGTTTTTT CATSDRGQGGGELFF - TRBV24-1 TRBD1 TRBJ2-2
TGTGCCAGCAGCTTGGTAGGTCTTGAAGCTTTCTTT CASSLVGLEAFF - TRBV5-4 - TRBJ1-1
TGTGCCAGTAGTGTGTGGGGGCAGGGCAATCAGCCCCAGCATTTT CASSVWGQGNQPQHF many TRBV19 - TRBJ1-5